This paragraph reports one TCR beta chain. In germline, CDR1 is LGHNA, CDR2 YSLEER. The CDR3 is made up of 13 amino acids. Deletions cut 1 base from V and 3 bases from J, with 7 bases between. Original methodology: From reference gene primer amplification, estimates of nucleated cell counts were derived. Using immunoSEQ multiplex PCR, the repertoire was profiled, and TCRdb retains in-frame clones only, with some absent. The D gene and trimming were derived from the DNA, and the V and J assignments and clone size from that table. The sample has roughly 150,000 clones, 75% to 85% seen once; the top ten hold about 0.58%. This specimen belongs to a study of blood T cell repertoires in COVID-19. The overall study: The United States, Italy and Spain were the sources of the acute and convalescent COVID-19 samples. Nucleic acid was either cDNA or gDNA, and it came from T cells, B-cell-depleted T cells, or PBMCs.

Input material: peripheral blood. J is TRBJ2-7 and V is TRBV4-3; tentatively, D is TRBD1 (5 bases). The TCR was taken from a man in his sixties with acute or convalescent COVID-19. In DNA, the CDR3 is TGCGCCAGCAGCCAAGTGCAGGGCTACGAGCAGTACTTC. It is translated as CASSQVQGYEQYF.